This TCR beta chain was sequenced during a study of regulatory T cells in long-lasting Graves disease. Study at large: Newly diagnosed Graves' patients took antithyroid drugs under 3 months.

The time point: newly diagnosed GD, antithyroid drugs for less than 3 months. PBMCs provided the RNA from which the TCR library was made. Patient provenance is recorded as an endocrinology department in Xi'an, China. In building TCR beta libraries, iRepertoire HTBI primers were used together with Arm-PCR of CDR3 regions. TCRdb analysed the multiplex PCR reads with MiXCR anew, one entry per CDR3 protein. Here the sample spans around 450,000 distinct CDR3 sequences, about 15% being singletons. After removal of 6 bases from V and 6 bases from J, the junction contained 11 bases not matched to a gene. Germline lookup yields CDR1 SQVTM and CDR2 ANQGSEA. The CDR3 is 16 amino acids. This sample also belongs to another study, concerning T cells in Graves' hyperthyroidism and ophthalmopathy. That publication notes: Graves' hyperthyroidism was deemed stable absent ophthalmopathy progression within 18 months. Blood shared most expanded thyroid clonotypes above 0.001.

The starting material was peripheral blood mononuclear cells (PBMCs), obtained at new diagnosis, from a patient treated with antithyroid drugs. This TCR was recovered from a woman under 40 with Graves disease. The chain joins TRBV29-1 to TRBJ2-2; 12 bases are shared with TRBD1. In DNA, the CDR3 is TGCAGCGTCAAAGTGCCGGGACAGGGGGCGGCCGGGGAGCTGTTTTTT. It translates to CSVKVPGQGAAGELFF.